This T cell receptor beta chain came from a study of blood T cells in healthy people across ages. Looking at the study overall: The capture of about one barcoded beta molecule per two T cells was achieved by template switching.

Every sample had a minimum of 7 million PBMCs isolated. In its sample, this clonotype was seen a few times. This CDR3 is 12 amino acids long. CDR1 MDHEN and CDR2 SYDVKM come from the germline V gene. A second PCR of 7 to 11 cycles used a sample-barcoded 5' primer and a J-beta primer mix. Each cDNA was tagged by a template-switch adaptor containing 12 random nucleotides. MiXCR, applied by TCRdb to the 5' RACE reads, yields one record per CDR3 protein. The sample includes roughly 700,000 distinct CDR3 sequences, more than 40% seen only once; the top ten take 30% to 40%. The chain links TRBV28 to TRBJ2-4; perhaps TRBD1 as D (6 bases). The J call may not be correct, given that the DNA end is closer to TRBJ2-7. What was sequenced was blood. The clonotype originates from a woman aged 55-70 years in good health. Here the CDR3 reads CASKGDRYEQYF. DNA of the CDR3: TGTGCCAGCAAGGGGGACCGCTACGAGCAGTACTTC.